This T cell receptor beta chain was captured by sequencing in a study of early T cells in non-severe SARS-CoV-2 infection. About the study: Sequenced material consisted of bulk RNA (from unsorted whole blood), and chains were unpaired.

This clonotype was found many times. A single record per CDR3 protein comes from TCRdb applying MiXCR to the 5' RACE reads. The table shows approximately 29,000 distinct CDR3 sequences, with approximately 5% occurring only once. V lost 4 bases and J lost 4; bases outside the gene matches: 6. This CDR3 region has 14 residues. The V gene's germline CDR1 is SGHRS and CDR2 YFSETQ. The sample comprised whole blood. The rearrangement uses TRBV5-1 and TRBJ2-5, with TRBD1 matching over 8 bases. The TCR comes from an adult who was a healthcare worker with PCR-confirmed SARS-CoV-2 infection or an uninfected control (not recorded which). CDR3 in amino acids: CASSPRQGRETQYF. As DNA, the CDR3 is TGCGCCAGCAGCCCCAGACAGGGGCGAGAGACCCAGTACTTC.